These 32 T cell receptor beta chains came from one sample sequenced in a study of shared clonotypes between healthy human individuals (dated by TCRdb to the early 2020s). Libraries were prepared through the immunoSEQ multiplex PCR assay. The immuneACCESS repertoire file appears here via TCRdb, limited to in-frame rearrangements. These files lack a portion of the clones; in checked studies, under half of the deficit traces to unresolved V genes, and the cause of the others is not known. For this sample the table gives some 1.5 million clones, of which about 96% were detected only once. Over 1% of the sample rests with the top ten. The sequenced sample consisted of naive CD4+ T cells sorted from blood. The intended sense of this specimen's cell subset or site label: CD45RA+ positively selected. These receptor sequences come from a man aged 30 to 45 in good health.

V and J are TRBV7-9 and TRBJ1-2; 9 bases align to TRBD1. From germline, CDR1 is SEHNR and CDR2 FQNEAQ (reference sequence). The CDR3 length is 13 residues. The junction had 4 bases not matched to a gene; V was cut back by 3 bases and J by 8 bases. This CDR3 reads CASSLDRGSGYTF. The CDR3 coding sequence is TGTGCCAGCAGCTTGGACAGGGGCAGCGGCTACACCTTC.

The CDR3 DNA reads as TGCGCCAGCAGGCGACAGGGTACTAATGAAAAACTGTTTTTT. Amino acids: CASRRQGTNEKLFF. The rearrangement uses TRBV4-1 and TRBJ1-4, with 7 nucleotides matching TRBD1. CDR3 length equals 14 residues. The J segment lost 2 bases and the V segment lost 6 bases, leaving 3 bases of the junction unmatched. CDR1 and CDR2 (germline): MGHRA, YSYEKL.

In this sample, this clone turned up once. Additional DNA sequences in this sample encode the identical CDR3. This CDR3 is CASSTTYNEQFF. CDR3 in DNA: TGTGCCAGCAGTACCACTTACAATGAGCAGTTCTTC. The gene calls are TRBV28 and TRBJ2-1, with unresolved D. V was clipped by 5 bases and J by 4 bases, with 6 bases between them. Germline V gene sequence: CDR1 MDHEN, CDR2 SYDVKM. The CDR3 totals 12 residues.

V and J are TRBV7-9 and TRBJ1-5; 9 nucleotides align to TRBD1. V trimming: 3 bases; J trimming: 5 bases; junction bases outside the gene matches: 11. This CDR3 contains 17 residues. The germline CDR1 and CDR2 sequences are SEHNR and FQNEAQ (reference sequence). CDR3 coding DNA: TGTGCCAGCAGCTTGAGGGCTCGAACAGGGGGCGATCAGCCCCAGCATTTT. Amino acid sequence: CASSLRARTGGDQPQHF.

The chain joins TRBV7-8 to TRBJ1-5; tentative D call: TRBD1 (6 bases). The V end was cut by 2 bases, the J end by 3 bases, with 20 bases between. This CDR3 spans 18 amino acids. Germline V gene sequence: CDR1 SGHVS, CDR2 FQNEAQ. CDR3 bases: TGTGCCAGCAGCTTACTCGACGGAGTTGGACAGTTCAATCAGCCCCAGCATTTT. It codes for CASSLLDGVGQFNQPQHF.

The CDR3 sequence is CASSLRGKTEAFF. The CDR3 nucleotides read TGTGCCAGCAGCCTTCGAGGGAAGACTGAAGCTTTCTTT. This chain uses TRBV4-2 with TRBJ1-1; D gene unclear. The CDR3 is 13 amino acids. The V and J ends lost 4 bases and 5 bases respectively, with 11 bases between them. Germline CDR1 and CDR2: LGHNA and YNFKEQ.

This clone was observed a single time. V and J are TRBV7-2 and TRBJ1-1; no clear D gene. V gave up 2 bases and J gave up 1 base, with 5 bases separating them. Germline V gene data show CDR1 as SGHTA and CDR2 as FQGNSA. This CDR3 contains 13 residues. The DNA for the CDR3 is TGTGCCAGCAGCTTAAATGGGAACACTGAAGCTTTCTTT. As protein: CASSLNGNTEAFF.

For this clone: The sample has other DNA sequences that encode this CDR3 too. The chain uses TRBV14 and TRBJ2-3; no definite D call. Deletions cut 0 bases from V and 4 bases from J, with 5 bases between. Per the germline V gene, CDR1 is SGHDN and CDR2 is FVKESK. CDR3 length equals 13 residues. The CDR3 reads CASSQDLSDTQYF. The DNA of the CDR3 is TGTGCCAGCAGCCAAGATTTGTCAGATACGCAGTATTTT.

There are a few counts of this clone. The gene calls are TRBV6-5 and TRBJ2-7, with 12 positions matching TRBD2. The trim removed 6 bases at V and 6 bases at J, leaving 6 bases unmatched. The germline V gene has CDR1 MNHEY and CDR2 SVGAGI. This CDR3 is 14 amino acids long. The CDR3 DNA is TGTGCCAGCAGCAGGACTAGCGGGACTGGCGAGCAGTACTTC. It yields the protein CASSRTSGTGEQYF.

The CDR3 nucleotides read TGTGCCATAAACGGGGGCTATGGCTACACCTTC. Translated: CAINGGYGYTF. V usage is TRBV21-1 and J usage is TRBJ1-2. TRBV21-1 constitutes a pseudogene. The CDR3 runs to 11 residues.

The chain employs TRBV7-2 and TRBJ2-3; D is uncertain. Trimming stripped 4 bases from V and 1 base from J, with 6 bases between. The germline gives CDR1 SGHTA, CDR2 FQGNSA. This CDR3 region has 13 residues. The CDR3 region is CASSYRGTDTQYF. CDR3 bases: TGTGCCAGCAGCTACCGGGGCACAGATACGCAGTATTTT.

A remark on this clone: The same CDR3 is also encoded by other DNA sequences in this sample. The V call is TRBV7-3, the J call TRBJ2-3; no reliable D call. V lost 1 base, J lost 1 base, and 6 bases lay in between. In germline, CDR1 is SGHTA, CDR2 FQGTGA. The CDR3 is 14 amino acids. The CDR3 DNA is TGTGCCAGCAGCTTAAACCGGGGCACAGATACGCAGTATTTT. The encoded protein is CASSLNRGTDTQYF.

This clone was detected once. The genes are TRBV18 and TRBJ2-7, with 8 positions matching TRBD2. This CDR3 is built from 15 residues. CDR1 is KGHSH, CDR2 LQKENI, per germline. J gave up 4 bases and V 3 bases, and 8 bases lay outside the gene matches. CDR3 sequence reads: CASSPPGGFGYEQYF. The DNA for the CDR3 is TGTGCCAGCTCACCCCCGGGAGGGTTTGGGTACGAGCAGTACTTC.

The chain is built from TRBV5-5 and TRBJ2-5; TRBD2 matches 7 bases. J lost 5 bases, V lost 3 bases, and 1 base had no gene match. Germline assignment: CDR1 SGHKS and CDR2 YYEKEE (reference sequence). This CDR3 is 12 amino acids long. CDR3 protein: CASSWGGETQYF. CDR3 bases: TGTGCCAGCAGCTGGGGGGGTGAGACCCAGTACTTC.

Details on this clone: Other DNA sequences in the same sample also yield this CDR3. J is TRBJ2-3 and V is TRBV5-1; D tentatively fits TRBD1 or TRBD2 (5 bases each). The length of the CDR3 is 14 residues. Germline-derived CDR1 and CDR2 are SGHRS and YFSETQ. Trimming removed 0 bases from V and 6 bases from J, with 11 bases in between. Written as DNA, the CDR3 is TGCGCCAGCAGCTTGGTTGGGACGGGGGATACGCAGTATTTT. Translating it yields CASSLVGTGDTQYF.

The chain links TRBV6-1 to TRBJ1-5, with 8 bases that match TRBD1. The CDR3 runs to 15 residues. The germline CDR1 and CDR2 sequences are MNHNS and SASEGT. After removal of 4 bases from V and 3 bases from J, the junction contained 5 bases not matched to a gene. The CDR3 sequence: CASSADRGHNQPQHF. As DNA, the CDR3 is TGTGCCAGCAGTGCTGACAGGGGCCACAATCAGCCCCAGCATTTT.

The chain recombines TRBV30 with TRBJ2-7, with TRBD1 as a possible D gene (6 bases). Germline V gene data show CDR1 as GTSNPN and CDR2 as SVGIG (reference sequence). The CDR3 has 13 amino acids. Trimming took 2 bases from V and 7 from J, leaving 15 bases between them. DNA of the CDR3: TGTGCCTGGAGTATCAGGACACAGGGAGAGCAGTACTTC. Protein: CAWSIRTQGEQYF.

A single count supports this clone. This sample also contains other DNA sequences that code for the same CDR3. The CDR3 DNA follows: TGTGCCACCAGCAGAGATGGTGGGAGCTCCTACGAGCAGTACTTC. It translates to CATSRDGGSSYEQYF. The chain uses TRBV15 and TRBJ2-7; TRBD2 might be the D (5 bases). V lost 0 bases to trimming and J lost 0 bases, with 9 bases between them. The germline gives CDR1 LNHNV, CDR2 YYDKDF (reference sequence). The length of the CDR3 is 15 residues.

The chain carries TRBV21-1 and TRBJ2-1; the D call of TRBD1 is as the table states it, not checked on the DNA. TRBV21-1 has pseudogene status. The CDR3 loop spans 17 amino acids. The CDR3 spells CASSKTDRFRSYNEQFF. Here the CDR3 DNA reads TGTGCCAGCAGCAAAACCGACAGGTTTCGCTCCTACAATGAGCAGTTCTTC.

In its sample, this clone was seen once. The V gene is TRBV18, the J gene TRBJ2-1; TRBD2 aligns across 7 bases. With V trimmed by 3 bases and J by 9 bases, 8 bases remained unmatched. The germline V gene has CDR1 KGHSH and CDR2 LQKENI. The CDR3 consists of 14 residues. In DNA, the CDR3 is TGTGCCAGCTCACCTGGCGGGAGCGCCCGTGAGCAGTTCTTC. Translation gives CASSPGGSAREQFF.

In DNA form, the CDR3 reads TGTGCCAGCAGCCGCCAACAGGGGGCTCTAGAGACCCAGTACTTC. Encoded protein: CASSRQQGALETQYF. The V gene is TRBV28, the J gene TRBJ2-5; 9 nucleotides match TRBD1. V was clipped by 6 bases and J by 4 bases; unmatched bases: 9. Germline V gene sequence: CDR1 MDHEN, CDR2 SYDVKM. CDR3 length: 15 residues.

Only one count was recorded for this clone. The CDR3, as DNA: TGTGCCAGTAGTGAGGGCCCCTATGGCTACACCTTC. Translated: CASSEGPYGYTF. V and J are TRBV28 and TRBJ1-2; D is undetermined. Germline CDR1 MDHEN, CDR2 SYDVKM. The V gene lost 9 bases and the J gene lost 4 bases, with 12 bases spanning the gap. The CDR3 contains 12 residues.

This chain links TRBV5-4 with TRBJ2-2, with no clear D. This CDR3 spans 16 amino acids. Trimming pared 7 bases from V and 0 bases from J, leaving 16 bases between. Germline V gives CDR1 SGHNT, CDR2 YYREEE (reference sequence). CDR3 loop: CASRKRNRANTGELFF. CDR3 sequence (DNA): TGTGCCAGCCGCAAAAGGAACCGCGCGAACACCGGGGAGCTGTTTTTT.

V is TRBV19 and J is TRBJ1-1; D is unresolved. CDR1 is LNHDA and CDR2 is SQIVND in the germline V gene (reference sequence). This CDR3 spans 15 amino acids. Trimming pared 1 base from V and 7 bases from J, leaving 16 bases between. CDR3 in amino acids: CASSIGTVMTDEAFF. The CDR3 nucleotides read TGTGCCAGTAGTATAGGAACAGTTATGACTGATGAAGCTTTCTTT.

The chain combines TRBV5-4 with TRBJ2-1; D assignment may be TRBD1 or TRBD2 (5 bases each). Trimming pared 4 bases from V and 4 bases from J, leaving 21 bases between. Germline CDR1 SGHNT, CDR2 YYREEE (reference sequence). There are 17 residues in the CDR3. CDR3 protein: CASSPFERGKGYNEQFF. Written as DNA, the CDR3 is TGTGCCAGCAGCCCCTTCGAGAGGGGAAAGGGGTACAATGAGCAGTTCTTC.

The chain carries TRBV7-9 and TRBJ1-1; D unclear. V was shortened by 1 base and J by 2 bases, with 8 bases between the two germline ends. Per germline, CDR1 SEHNR and CDR2 FQNEAQ (reference sequence). CDR3 length: 14 residues. The CDR3 loop is CASSLERTNTEAFF. The CDR3 DNA reads TGTGCCAGCAGCTTAGAGAGAACTAACACTGAAGCTTTCTTT.

V and J are TRBV7-6 and TRBJ2-7; D uncertain. The CDR3 contains 16 residues. Germline V CDR1 and CDR2: SGHVS, FNYEAQ. The V and J ends lost 1 base and 3 bases respectively, with 16 bases between them. The CDR3 DNA follows: TGTGCCAGCAGCTTAGATGTCGGGTATCCTCTCTACGAGCAGTACTTC. Its protein product is CASSLDVGYPLYEQYF.

The chain uses TRBV27 and TRBJ2-7; 7 nucleotides align to TRBD1. From germline, CDR1 is MNHEY and CDR2 SMNVEV (reference sequence). The trim removed 5 bases at V and 4 bases at J, leaving 5 bases unmatched. The CDR3 runs 13 residues. CDR3 sequence reads: CASSLSGQYEQYF. CDR3 bases: TGTGCCAGCAGTCTGTCGGGACAGTACGAGCAGTACTTC.

This chain joins TRBV5-1 and TRBJ2-7; D might be TRBD1 or TRBD2, each matching 5 bases. The CDR3 covers 15 residues. Germline V lookup: CDR1 SGHRS, CDR2 YFSETQ. V was trimmed by 2 bases and J by 4 bases, leaving 16 bases between them. The CDR3 region is CASSFAGTVGYEQYF. The CDR3 nucleotides are TGCGCCAGCAGCTTCGCTGGGACGGTCGGATACGAGCAGTACTTC. The full variable domain, its missing parts supplied by reference TRBV5-1 and TRBJ2-7, is KAGVTQTPRYLIKTRGQQVTLSCSPISGHRSVSWYQQTPGQGLQFLFEYFSETQRNKGNFPGRFSGRQFSNSRSEMNVSTLELGDSALYLCASSFAGTVGYEQYFGPGTRLTVT.

V and J are TRBV5-8 and TRBJ2-7, with D possibly being TRBD2 (6 bases). V lost 4 bases, J lost 6 bases, and 17 bases lay in between. The CDR3 contains 14 residues. The germline CDR1 and CDR2 sequences are SGHTS and YDEGEE. In nucleotides, the CDR3 is TGTGCCAGCAGCCTTCTGGGGGGTGAGACCGAGCAGTACTTC. Translated, it gives CASSLLGGETEQYF. The full variable domain, completed using reference TRBV5-8 and TRBJ2-7, is EAGVTQSPTHLIKTRGQQATLRCSPISGHTSVYWYQQALGLGLQFLLWYDEGEERNRGNFPPRFSGRQFPNYSSELNVNALELEDSALYLCASSLLGGETEQYFGPGTRLTVT.

The CDR3 sequence: CASSERDRANQPQHF. For the CDR3, the DNA is TGTGCCAGCAGCGAGAGGGACAGAGCGAATCAGCCCCAGCATTTT. The chain has TRBV7-2 and TRBJ1-5; 7 bases are a match to TRBD1. There are 15 residues in the CDR3. J gave up 4 bases and V 5 bases, and 8 bases lay outside the gene matches. The germline V gene encodes CDR1 SGHTA and CDR2 FQGNSA.

The gene calls are TRBV5-1 and TRBJ2-1; 9 bases agree with TRBD1. V dropped 4 bases and J dropped 3; count of bases not matched to a gene: 5. The CDR3 spans 15 residues. Germline CDR1 is SGHRS and CDR2 is YFSETQ. In nucleotides, the CDR3 is TGCGCCAGCAGCGCAGGACAGGGGATCTACAATGAGCAGTTCTTC. It specifies CASSAGQGIYNEQFF.